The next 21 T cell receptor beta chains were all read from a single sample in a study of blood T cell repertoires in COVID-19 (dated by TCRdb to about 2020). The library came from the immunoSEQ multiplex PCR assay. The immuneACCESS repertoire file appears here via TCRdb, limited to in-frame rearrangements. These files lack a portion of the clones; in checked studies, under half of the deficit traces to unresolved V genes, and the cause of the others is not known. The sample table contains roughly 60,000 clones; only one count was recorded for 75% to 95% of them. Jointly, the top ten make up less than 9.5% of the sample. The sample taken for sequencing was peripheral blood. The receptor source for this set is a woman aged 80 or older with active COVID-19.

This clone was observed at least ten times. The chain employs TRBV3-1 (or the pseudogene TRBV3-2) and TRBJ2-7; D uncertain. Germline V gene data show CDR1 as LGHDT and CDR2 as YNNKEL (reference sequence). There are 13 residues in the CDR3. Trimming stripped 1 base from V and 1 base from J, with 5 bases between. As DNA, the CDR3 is TGTGCCAGCAGCCAAGGTCCGTCCTACGAGCAGTACTTC. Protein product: CASSQGPSYEQYF.

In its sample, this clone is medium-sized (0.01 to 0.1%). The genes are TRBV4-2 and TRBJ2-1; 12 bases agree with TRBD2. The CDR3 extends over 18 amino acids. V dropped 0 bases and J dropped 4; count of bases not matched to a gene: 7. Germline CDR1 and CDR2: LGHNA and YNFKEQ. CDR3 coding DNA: TGTGCCAGCAGCCAAGATTCGTCTAGCGGGGGGGCTTACAATGAGCAGTTCTTC. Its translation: CASSQDSSSGGAYNEQFF.

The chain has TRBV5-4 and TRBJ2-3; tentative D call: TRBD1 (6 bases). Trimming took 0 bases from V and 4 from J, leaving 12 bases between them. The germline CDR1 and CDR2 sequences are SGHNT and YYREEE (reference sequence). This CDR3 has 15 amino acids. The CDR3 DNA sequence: TGTGCCAGCAGCTTGGTCGGCAGGGGCGCAGATACGCAGTATTTT. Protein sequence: CASSLVGRGADTQYF. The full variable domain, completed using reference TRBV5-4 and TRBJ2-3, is ETGVTQSPTHLIKTRGQQVTLRCSSQSGHNTVSWYQQALGQGPQFIFQYYREEENGRGNFPPRFSGLQFPNYSSELNVNALELDDSALYLCASSLVGRGADTQYFGPGTRLTVL.

The CDR3 here is CSVSPGQGEKLFF. Here the CDR3 DNA reads TGCAGCGTTTCCCCGGGACAGGGAGAAAAACTGTTTTTT. The V gene is TRBV29-1, the J gene TRBJ1-4; 9 positions agree with TRBD1. This CDR3 comprises 13 residues. V was pared by 5 bases and J by 8 bases, with 6 bases of the junction left unmatched. From germline, CDR1 is SQVTM and CDR2 ANQGSEA.

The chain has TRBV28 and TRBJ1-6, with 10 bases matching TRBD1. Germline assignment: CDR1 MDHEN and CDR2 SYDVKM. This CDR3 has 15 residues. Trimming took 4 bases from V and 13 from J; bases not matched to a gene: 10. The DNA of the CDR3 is TGTGCCAGCAGTTCCGCCGGGACAGGGGTATGGCCCCTCCACTTT. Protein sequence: CASSSAGTGVWPLHF.

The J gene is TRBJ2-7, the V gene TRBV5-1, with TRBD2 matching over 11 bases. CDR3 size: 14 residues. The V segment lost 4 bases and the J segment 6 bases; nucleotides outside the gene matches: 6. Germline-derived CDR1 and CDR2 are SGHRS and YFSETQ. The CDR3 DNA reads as TGCGCCAGCAGCCTCAATGGACTAGCGGGCGAGCAGTACTTC. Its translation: CASSLNGLAGEQYF. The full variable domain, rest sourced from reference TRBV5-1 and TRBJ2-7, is KAGVTQTPRYLIKTRGQQVTLSCSPISGHRSVSWYQQTPGQGLQFLFEYFSETQRNKGNFPGRFSGRQFSNSRSEMNVSTLELGDSALYLCASSLNGLAGEQYFGPGTRLTVT.

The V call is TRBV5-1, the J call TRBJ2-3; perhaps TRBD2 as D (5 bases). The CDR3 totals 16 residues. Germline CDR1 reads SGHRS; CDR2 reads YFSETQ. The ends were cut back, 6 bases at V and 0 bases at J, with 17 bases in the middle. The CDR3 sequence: CASTVSGTASTDTQYF. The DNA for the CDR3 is TGCGCCAGCACCGTGAGCGGAACGGCTAGCACAGATACGCAGTATTTT.

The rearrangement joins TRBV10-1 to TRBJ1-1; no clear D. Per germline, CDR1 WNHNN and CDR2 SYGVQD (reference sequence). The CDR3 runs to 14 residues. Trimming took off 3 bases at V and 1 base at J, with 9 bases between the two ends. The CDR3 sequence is CASSDEGGNTEAFF. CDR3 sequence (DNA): TGCGCCAGCAGTGATGAGGGCGGGAACACTGAAGCTTTCTTT.

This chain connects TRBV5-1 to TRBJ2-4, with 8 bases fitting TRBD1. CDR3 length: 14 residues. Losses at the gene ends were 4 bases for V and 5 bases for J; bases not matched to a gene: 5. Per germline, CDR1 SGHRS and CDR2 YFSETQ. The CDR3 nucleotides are TGCGCCAGCAGCCTCGACAGGGGCCAAAACATTCAGTACTTC. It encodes CASSLDRGQNIQYF.

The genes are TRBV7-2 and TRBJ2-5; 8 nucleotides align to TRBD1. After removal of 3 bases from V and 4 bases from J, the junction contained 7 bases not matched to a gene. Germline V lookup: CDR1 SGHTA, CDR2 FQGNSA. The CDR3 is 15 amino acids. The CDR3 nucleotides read TGTGCCAGCAGCTTTGGCCAGGGGGCAAGAGAGACCCAGTACTTC. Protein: CASSFGQGARETQYF.

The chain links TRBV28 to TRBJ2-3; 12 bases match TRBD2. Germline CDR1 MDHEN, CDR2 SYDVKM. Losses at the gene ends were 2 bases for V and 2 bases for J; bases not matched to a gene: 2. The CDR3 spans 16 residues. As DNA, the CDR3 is TGTGCCAGCAGTTTACTAGCGGGGGGGCTCACAGATACGCAGTATTTT. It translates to CASSLLAGGLTDTQYF.

The CDR3 DNA follows: TGTGCCACCAGTCCCGCAGCGGGGGGGGGAGAAGAGACCCAGTACTTC. Its protein is CATSPAAGGGEETQYF. The V and J genes are TRBV24-1 and TRBJ2-5; 10 nucleotides agree with TRBD2. This CDR3 has 16 amino acids. With 6 bases clipped from V and 3 bases from J, the junction kept 9 bases outside the gene matches. Germline-derived CDR1 and CDR2 are KGHDR and SFDVKD.

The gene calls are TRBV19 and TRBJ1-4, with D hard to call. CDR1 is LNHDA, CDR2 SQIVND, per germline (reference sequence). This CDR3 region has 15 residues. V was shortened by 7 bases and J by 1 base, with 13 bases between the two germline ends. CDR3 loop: CASTPRARTNEKLFF. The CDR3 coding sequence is TGTGCCAGTACCCCCCGTGCCAGAACTAATGAAAAACTGTTTTTT.

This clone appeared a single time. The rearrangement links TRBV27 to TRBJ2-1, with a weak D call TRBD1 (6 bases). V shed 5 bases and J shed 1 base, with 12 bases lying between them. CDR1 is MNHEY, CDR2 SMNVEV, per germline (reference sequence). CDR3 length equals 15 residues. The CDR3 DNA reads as TGTGCCAGCAGTGTCCAAACAGGGTCCTACAATGAGCAGTTCTTC. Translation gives CASSVQTGSYNEQFF.

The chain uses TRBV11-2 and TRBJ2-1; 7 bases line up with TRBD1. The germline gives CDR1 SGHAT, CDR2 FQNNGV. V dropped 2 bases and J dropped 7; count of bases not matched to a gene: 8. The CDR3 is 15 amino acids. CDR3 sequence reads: CASSLPQGEGNEQFF. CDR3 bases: TGTGCCAGCAGCTTACCTCAGGGGGAAGGAAATGAGCAGTTCTTC.

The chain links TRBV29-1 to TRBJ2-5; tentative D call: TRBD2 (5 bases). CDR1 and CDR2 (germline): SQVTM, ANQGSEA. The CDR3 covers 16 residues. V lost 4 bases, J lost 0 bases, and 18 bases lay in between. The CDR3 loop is CSVVPGLREYQETQYF. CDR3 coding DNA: TGCAGCGTTGTGCCGGGGTTGAGAGAGTACCAAGAGACCCAGTACTTC.

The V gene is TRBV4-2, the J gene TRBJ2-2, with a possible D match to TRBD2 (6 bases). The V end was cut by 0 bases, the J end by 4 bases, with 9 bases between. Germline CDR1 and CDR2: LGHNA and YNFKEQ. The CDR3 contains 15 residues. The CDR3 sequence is CASSQEGGRTGELFF. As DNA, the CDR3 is TGTGCCAGCAGCCAAGAAGGAGGGCGCACCGGGGAGCTGTTTTTT.

As DNA, the CDR3 is TGTGCCAGCAGCTCCCCGGGACAGGGGGCGAACAATGAGCAGTTCTTC. Encoded protein: CASSSPGQGANNEQFF. The chain uses TRBV7-8 and TRBJ2-1, with 12 bases lining up with TRBD1. This CDR3 is built from 16 residues. Per germline, CDR1 SGHVS and CDR2 FQNEAQ. The V gene end was trimmed by 4 bases and the J gene end by 5 bases; junction bases not matched to a gene: 6.

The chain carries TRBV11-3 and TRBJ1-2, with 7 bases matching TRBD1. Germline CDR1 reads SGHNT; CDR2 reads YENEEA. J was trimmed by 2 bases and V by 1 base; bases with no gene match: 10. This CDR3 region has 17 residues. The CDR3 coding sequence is TGTGCCAGCAGCTTAGGACCGGGACAGCGAATAAACTATGGCTACACCTTC. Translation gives CASSLGPGQRINYGYTF. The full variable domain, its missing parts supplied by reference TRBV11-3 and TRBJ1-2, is EAGVVQSPRYKIIEKKQPVAFWCNPISGHNTLYWYLQNLGQGPELLIRYENEEAVDDSQLPKDRFSAERLKGVDSTLKIQPAELGDSAVYLCASSLGPGQRINYGYTFGSGTRLTVV.

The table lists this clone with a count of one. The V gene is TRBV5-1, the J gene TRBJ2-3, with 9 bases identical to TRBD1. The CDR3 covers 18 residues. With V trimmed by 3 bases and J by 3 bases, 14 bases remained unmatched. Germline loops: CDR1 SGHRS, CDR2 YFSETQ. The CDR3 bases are TGCGCCAGCAGCTGGACCCGCCCGAGGGACAGGGAAACAGATACGCAGTATTTT. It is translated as CASSWTRPRDRETDTQYF.

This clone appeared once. CDR3 nucleotide sequence: TGTGCCAGCAGCCAAATCGTTGGGACTAGCAGGGGAGATACGCAGTATTTT. It yields the protein CASSQIVGTSRGDTQYF. The chain links TRBV3-1 (or the pseudogene TRBV3-2) to TRBJ2-3; 9 nucleotides align to TRBD2. The junction had 11 bases not matched to a gene; V was cut back by 2 bases and J by 5 bases. Germline V gene sequence: CDR1 LGHDT, CDR2 YNNKEL (reference sequence). The CDR3 consists of 17 residues.